The rows below give T cell receptor beta chains drawn from one sample of a study of technical replicates of blood from several donors. Here immunoSEQ multiplex PCR was the method, and the copy in TCRdb shows in-frame clones only, minus some. The sample yields about 90,000 clones, around 94% seen once. Sequenced material: T cells isolated from PBMCs. The receptors stem from a human donor in good health. Each CDR3 is given with its conserved first and last residue. The D gene is left open where the match is weak. The size of a clone is reported for some rows only, either as once, few or many, or as a class for expanded clones.

j_call | clone_size | d_call | v_call | cdr3_aa | cdr3_nt
TRBJ2-5 | NA | NA | TRBV5-8 | CASSLAETQYF | TGTGCCAGCAGCTTGGCGGAGACCCAGTACTTC
TRBJ2-7 | NA | NA | TRBV19 | CASSIPGTPTYEQYF | TGTGCCAGTAGTATCCCCGGGACTCCAACCTACGAGCAGTACTTC
TRBJ2-2 | NA | TRBD2 | TRBV5-1 | CASSEGLAGAGGGELFF | TGCGCCAGCAGCGAGGGACTAGCGGGAGCGGGAGGCGGGGAGCTGTTTTTT
TRBJ2-3 | NA | NA | TRBV5-4 | CASSLDLRLTRLDTDTQYF | TGTGCCAGCAGCTTGGACCTCCGTTTGACTAGGCTGGACACAGATACGCAGTATTTT
TRBJ2-3 | NA | NA | TRBV6-1 | CASPSGHPQDTQYF | TGTGCCAGCCCCTCGGGACATCCGCAGGATACGCAGTATTTT
TRBJ2-1 | NA | NA | TRBV9 | CASSVAGAAYNEQFF | TGTGCCAGCAGCGTAGCGGGAGCAGCCTACAATGAGCAGTTCTTC
TRBJ1-1 | NA | NA | TRBV6-5 | CASSYFPNGGAEAFF | TGTGCCAGCAGTTACTTCCCGAATGGGGGCGCTGAAGCTTTCTTT
TRBJ2-3 | NA | NA | TRBV5-1 | CASSLGGRTSTDTQYF | TGCGCCAGCAGCTTGGGAGGGAGGACTAGCACAGATACGCAGTATTTT
TRBJ2-1 | NA | TRBD2 | TRBV4-1 | CASSQEKLAGGFGEQFF | TGCGCCAGCAGCCAAGAAAAGCTAGCGGGGGGGTTTGGTGAGCAGTTCTTC
TRBJ2-1 | NA | NA | TRBV19 | CASSLAPYNEQFF | TGTGCCAGTAGTCTAGCCCCGTACAATGAGCAGTTCTTC
TRBJ2-5 | NA | TRBD1 | TRBV5-4 | CASSIGQAGWEETQYF | TGTGCCAGCAGCATAGGACAGGCCGGGTGGGAAGAGACCCAGTACTTC
TRBJ2-7 | NA | TRBD2 | TRBV10-1 | CATTGGLAGDEQYF | TGCGCCACAACGGGAGGACTAGCGGGAGACGAGCAGTACTTC
TRBJ2-7 | NA | NA | TRBV14 | CASSQENFGSYEQYF | TGTGCCAGCAGCCAAGAAAATTTCGGGTCCTACGAGCAGTACTTC
TRBJ2-5 | NA | NA | TRBV5-1 | CASSTGETQYF | TGCGCCAGCAGCACAGGGGAGACCCAGTACTTC
TRBJ1-6 | NA | NA | TRBV6-5 | CASSYSTGSFSSPLHF | TGTGCCAGCAGTTACTCTACGGGTTCCTTTTCTTCACCCCTCCACTTT
TRBJ2-1 | NA | NA | TRBV19 | CASSIVATSRDEQFF | TGTGCCAGTAGTATCGTGGCTACCAGCCGGGATGAGCAGTTCTTC
TRBJ1-2 | NA | TRBD1 | TRBV28 | CASSRQGNYGYTF | TGTGCCAGCAGTCGACAGGGAAACTATGGCTACACCTTC
TRBJ2-2 | once | TRBD1 | TRBV29-1 | CSVSGGTYTGELFF | TGCAGCGTTTCAGGGGGCACGTACACCGGGGAGCTGTTTTTT
TRBJ1-3 | NA | NA | TRBV4-1 | CASSPMSSGNTIYF | TGCGCCAGCAGCCCGATGAGCTCGGGAAACACCATATATTTT
TRBJ2-7 | NA | NA | TRBV5-1 | CASSLDPEGYEQYF | TGCGCCAGCAGCTTGGACCCGGAGGGCTACGAGCAGTACTTC
TRBJ2-1 | NA | TRBD2 | TRBV12-5 | CASGSPGTSVLVDEQFF | TGTGCTAGTGGTTCCCCCGGGACTAGCGTCTTGGTCGATGAGCAGTTCTTC
TRBJ2-7 | NA | NA | TRBV5-1 | CASSLEAGTYEQYF | TGCGCCAGCAGCTTGGAAGCAGGAACCTACGAGCAGTACTTC
TRBJ2-3 | NA | TRBD2 | TRBV6-4 | CASSTTSGGFTDTQYF | TGTGCCAGCAGTACGACTAGCGGGGGGTTCACAGATACGCAGTATTTT
TRBJ1-2 | NA | NA | TRBV6-5 | CASSYSIRGPGDGYTF | TGTGCCAGCAGTTACTCGATACGGGGTCCTGGGGATGGCTACACCTTC
TRBJ2-1 | once | NA | TRBV19 | CASSIDTTSTRINEQFF | TGTGCCAGTAGTATAGACACAACTAGCACTCGAATCAATGAGCAGTTCTTC
TRBJ1-1 | NA | NA | TRBV6-1 | CASTQGRRNTEAFF | TGTGCCAGCACTCAGGGGCGGAGAAACACTGAAGCTTTCTTT
TRBJ1-5 | NA | TRBD1 | TRBV4-1 | CASSQEKGALGQPQHF | TGCGCCAGCAGCCAAGAAAAGGGGGCCCTCGGTCAGCCCCAGCATTTT
TRBJ2-1 | NA | TRBD1 | TRBV27 | CATGTVLYNEQFF | TGTGCCACCGGGACAGTTCTCTACAATGAGCAGTTCTTC
TRBJ2-3 | NA | TRBD2 | TRBV7-9 | CASKVAGGPDTQYF | TGTGCCAGCAAAGTAGCGGGGGGCCCAGATACGCAGTATTTT
TRBJ2-1 | NA | TRBD2 | TRBV27 | CASFSSGRGYNEQFF | TGTGCCAGCTTTTCAAGCGGGAGGGGCTACAATGAGCAGTTCTTC
TRBJ2-1 | NA | NA | TRBV20-1 | CSARYRGEQFF | TGCAGTGCTAGGTATAGGGGTGAGCAGTTCTTC
TRBJ1-2 | NA | NA | TRBV20-1 | CSARDREGYTF | TGCAGTGCTAGAGACAGGGAAGGCTACACCTTC
TRBJ1-1 | NA | NA | TRBV14 | CASSRAVYNTEAFF | TGTGCCAGCAGCCGGGCAGTTTATAACACTGAAGCTTTCTTT
TRBJ2-6 | NA | NA | TRBV11-3 | CASTSRQGANVLTF | TGTGCCAGCACGTCTCGACAGGGGGCCAACGTCCTGACTTTC
TRBJ2-1 | NA | TRBD2 | TRBV10-2 | CASSEIGTSNNEQFF | TGCGCCAGCAGTGAGATAGGGACTAGTAACAATGAGCAGTTCTTC
TRBJ2-5 | NA | TRBD1 | TRBV27 | CASSYGQGSTQYF | TGTGCCAGCAGTTACGGACAGGGGTCGACCCAGTACTTC
TRBJ1-2 | NA | NA | TRBV19 | CASSIPRVGVRSNYGYTF | TGTGCCAGTAGTATACCCCGTGTAGGGGTAAGATCTAACTATGGCTACACCTTC
TRBJ2-6 | few | NA | TRBV10-2 | CGAGSGANVLTF | TGCGGAGCAGGATCTGGGGCCAACGTCCTGACTTTC
TRBJ1-1 | NA | NA | TRBV2 | CASSPGEYTEAFF | TGTGCCAGCTCCCCCGGAGAGTACACTGAAGCTTTCTTT
TRBJ2-3 | NA | NA | TRBV6-1 | CASSGRLGTDTQYF | TGTGCCAGCAGTGGCCGACTTGGCACAGATACGCAGTATTTT
TRBJ2-5 | NA | TRBD2 | TRBV7-8 | CASRGPWTSGRGETQYF | TGTGCCAGCAGGGGGCCCTGGACTAGCGGGCGCGGAGAGACCCAGTACTTC
TRBJ2-7 | NA | TRBD2 | TRBV15 | CATSRSTVAGDAYEQYF | TGTGCCACCAGCAGATCAACCGTAGCGGGAGATGCCTACGAGCAGTACTTC
TRBJ2-4 | NA | NA | TRBV7-6 | CASSFSYTDIQYF | TGTGCCAGCAGCTTCTCCTACACAGACATTCAGTACTTC
TRBJ2-1 | once | NA | TRBV7-9 | CASSATAYNEQFF | TGTGCCAGCAGCGCGACAGCTTACAATGAGCAGTTCTTC
TRBJ2-3 | once | TRBD1 | TRBV25-1 | CASSERGQGKGRGAQYF | TGTGCCAGCAGTGAAAGAGGACAGGGGAAGGGGCGAGGTGCGCAGTATTTT
TRBJ2-3 | NA | TRBD2 | TRBV6-5 | CASSLGTSRTDTQYF | TGTGCCAGCAGCTTAGGGACTAGCCGCACAGATACGCAGTATTTT
TRBJ1-1 | NA | TRBD1 | TRBV6-1 | CASSDTAGGITGEAFF | TGTGCCAGCAGTGATACGGCAGGGGGTATCACCGGTGAAGCTTTCTTT
TRBJ2-5 | NA | TRBD2 | TRBV5-4 | CASSWAGTSGETQYF | TGTGCCAGCAGCTGGGCCGGGACTAGCGGCGAGACCCAGTACTTC
TRBJ1-1 | NA | TRBD1 | TRBV11-2 | CASSLVGTAEAFF | TGTGCCAGCAGCTTAGTGGGGACAGCTGAAGCTTTCTTT
TRBJ2-5 | once | TRBD2 | TRBV11-3 | CASSANLLAGGRETQYF | TGTGCCAGCAGCGCGAATCTCCTAGCGGGGGGGCGAGAGACCCAGTACTTC
TRBJ1-1 | NA | TRBD1 | TRBV18 | CASSPPNRGVEAFF | TGTGCCAGCTCACCACCGAACAGGGGAGTTGAAGCTTTCTTT
TRBJ1-1 | NA | NA | TRBV28 | CASRNYRNTEAFF | TGTGCCAGCAGGAATTACAGGAACACTGAAGCTTTCTTT
TRBJ2-3 | NA | NA | TRBV6-6 | CASSRGGSTDTQYF | TGTGCCAGCAGTAGGGGGGGGAGCACAGATACGCAGTATTTT
TRBJ1-4 | NA | NA | TRBV4-1 | CASSQDQATNEKLFF | TGCGCCAGCAGCCAAGATCAGGCGACTAATGAAAAACTGTTTTTT
TRBJ2-3 | NA | NA | TRBV2 | CASSDNWSTDTQYF | TGTGCCAGCAGTGACAACTGGAGCACAGATACGCAGTATTTT